This T cell receptor (beta chain) was recovered during a study of blood T cell repertoires in COVID-19. Study-wide background: COVID-19 samples, acute and convalescent, were from the United States, Italy and Spain. The analysed material was cDNA or gDNA that came from T cells, B-cell-depleted T cells, or PBMCs.

The CDR3 runs 16 residues. V was pared by 1 base and J by 8 bases, with 18 bases between. The germline gives CDR1 SGHTA, CDR2 FQGNSA. This clone turned up a few times. In the original analysis: Scientists estimated how many nucleated cells there were by amplifying reference gene primers. Sequenced by immunoSEQ multiplex PCR; TCRdb stores in-frame clones only, minus some. The D gene and trimming were derived from the DNA, and the V and J assignments and clone size from that table. This sample carries over 130,000 clones, over 80% of them seen once, and the ten largest clones take around 10%. Source material: peripheral blood. V gene TRBV7-2 combines with J gene TRBJ2-1, with D perhaps TRBD2 (5 bases). This TCR was recovered from a woman older than 75 with acute or convalescent COVID-19. CDR3 bases: TGTGCCAGCAGCTTAGAAGGTCGCGGGCCCTTGCATGAGCAGTTCTTC. Its translation: CASSLEGRGPLHEQFF.